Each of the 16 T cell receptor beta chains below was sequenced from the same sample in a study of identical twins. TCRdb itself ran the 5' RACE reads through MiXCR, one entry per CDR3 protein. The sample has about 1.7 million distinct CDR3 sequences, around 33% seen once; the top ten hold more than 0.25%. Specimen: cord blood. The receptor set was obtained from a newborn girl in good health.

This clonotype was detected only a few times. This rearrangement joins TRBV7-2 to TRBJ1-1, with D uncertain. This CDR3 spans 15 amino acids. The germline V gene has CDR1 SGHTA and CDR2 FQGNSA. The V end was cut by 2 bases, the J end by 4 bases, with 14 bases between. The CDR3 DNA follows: TGTGCCAGCAGCTTAAGTCATGCACCGGGCACTGAAGCTTTCTTT. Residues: CASSLSHAPGTEAFF.

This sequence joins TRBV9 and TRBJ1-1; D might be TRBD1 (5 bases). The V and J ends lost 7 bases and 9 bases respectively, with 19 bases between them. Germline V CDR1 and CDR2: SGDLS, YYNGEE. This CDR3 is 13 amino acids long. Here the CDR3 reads CASVSTGLLKAFF. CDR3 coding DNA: TGTGCCAGCGTCTCCACGGGACTCCTAAAAGCTTTCTTT.

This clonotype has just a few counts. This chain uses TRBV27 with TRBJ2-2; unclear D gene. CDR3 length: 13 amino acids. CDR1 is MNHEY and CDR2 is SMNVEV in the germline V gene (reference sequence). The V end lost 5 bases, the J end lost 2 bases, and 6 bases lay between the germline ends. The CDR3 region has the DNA TGTGCCAGCAGTAGGGTAAACACCGGGGAGCTGTTTTTT. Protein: CASSRVNTGELFF.

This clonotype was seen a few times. The CDR3 protein is CSAREGAGQTYNEQFF. CDR3 nucleotides: TGCAGTGCTAGAGAGGGAGCGGGACAGACTTACAATGAGCAGTTCTTC. The V call is TRBV20-1, the J call TRBJ2-1, with D perhaps assigned TRBD1 or TRBD2 (7 bases each). CDR1 and CDR2 (germline): DFQATT, SNEGSKA (reference sequence). The CDR3 runs to 16 residues. The V end lost 0 bases, the J end lost 4 bases, and 16 bases lay between the germline ends.

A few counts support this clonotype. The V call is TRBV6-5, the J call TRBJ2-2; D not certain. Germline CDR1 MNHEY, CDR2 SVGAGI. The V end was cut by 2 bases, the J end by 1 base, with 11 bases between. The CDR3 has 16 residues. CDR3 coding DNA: TGTGCCAGCAGTTACAGGGCCATGCTGAACACCGGGGAGCTGTTTTTT. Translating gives CASSYRAMLNTGELFF.

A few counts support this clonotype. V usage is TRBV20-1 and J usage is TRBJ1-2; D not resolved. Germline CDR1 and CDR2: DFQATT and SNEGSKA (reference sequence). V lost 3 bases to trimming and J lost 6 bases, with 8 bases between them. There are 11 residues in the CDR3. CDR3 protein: CSARWRDGYTF. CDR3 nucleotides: TGCAGTGCTAGGTGGAGGGATGGCTACACCTTC.

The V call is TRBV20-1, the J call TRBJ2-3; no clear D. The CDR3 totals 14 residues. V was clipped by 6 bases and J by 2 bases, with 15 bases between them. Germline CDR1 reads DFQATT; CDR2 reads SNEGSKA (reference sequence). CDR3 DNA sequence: TGCAGTGCCGACTTCGGTACGGACACAGATACGCAGTATTTT. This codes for CSADFGTDTDTQYF.

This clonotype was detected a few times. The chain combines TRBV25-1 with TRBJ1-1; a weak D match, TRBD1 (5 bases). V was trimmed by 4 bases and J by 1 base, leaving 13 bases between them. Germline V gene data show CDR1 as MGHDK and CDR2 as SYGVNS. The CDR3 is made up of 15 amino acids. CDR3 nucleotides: TGTGCCAGCAGTGCGTTCTCGGGGGGGAACACTGAAGCTTTCTTT. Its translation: CASSAFSGGNTEAFF.

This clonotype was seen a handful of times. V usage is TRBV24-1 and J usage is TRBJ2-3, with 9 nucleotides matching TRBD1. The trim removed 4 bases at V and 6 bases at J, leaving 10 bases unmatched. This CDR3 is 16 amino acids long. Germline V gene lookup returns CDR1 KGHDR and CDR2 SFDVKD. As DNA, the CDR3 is TGTGCCACCAGTGACCCCCGGACAGGGGTATGGGATACGCAGTATTTT. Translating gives CATSDPRTGVWDTQYF.

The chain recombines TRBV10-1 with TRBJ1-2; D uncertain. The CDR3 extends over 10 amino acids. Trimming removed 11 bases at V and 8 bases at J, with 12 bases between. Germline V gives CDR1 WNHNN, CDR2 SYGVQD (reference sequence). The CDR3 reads CAGIVRGYTF. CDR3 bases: TGCGCCGGCATCGTACGGGGCTACACCTTC.

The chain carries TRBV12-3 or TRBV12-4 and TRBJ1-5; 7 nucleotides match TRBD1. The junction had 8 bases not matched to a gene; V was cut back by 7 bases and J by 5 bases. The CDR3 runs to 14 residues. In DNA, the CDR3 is TGTGCCAGCACCCCCGACAGGGCTGATCAGCCCCAGCATTTT. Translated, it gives CASTPDRADQPQHF.

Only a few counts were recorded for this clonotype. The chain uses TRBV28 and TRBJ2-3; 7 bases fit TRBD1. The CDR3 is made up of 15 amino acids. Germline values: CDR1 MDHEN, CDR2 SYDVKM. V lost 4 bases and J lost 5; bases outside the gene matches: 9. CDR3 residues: CASSSRQGGEDTQYF. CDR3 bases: TGTGCCAGCAGTTCCAGACAGGGTGGGGAAGATACGCAGTATTTT.

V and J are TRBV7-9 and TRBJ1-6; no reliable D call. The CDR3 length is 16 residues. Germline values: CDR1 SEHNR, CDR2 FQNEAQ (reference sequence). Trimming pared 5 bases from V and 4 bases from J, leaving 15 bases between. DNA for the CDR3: TGTGCCAGCAGCCGGAGGCCAAACTCATATAATTCACCCCTCCACTTT. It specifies CASSRRPNSYNSPLHF.

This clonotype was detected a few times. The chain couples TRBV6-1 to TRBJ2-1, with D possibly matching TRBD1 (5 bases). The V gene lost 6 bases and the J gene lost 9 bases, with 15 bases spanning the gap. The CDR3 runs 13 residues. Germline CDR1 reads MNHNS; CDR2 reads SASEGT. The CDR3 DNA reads TGTGCCAGCAGGGATAATCAGGGTACTGAGCAGTTCTTC. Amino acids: CASRDNQGTEQFF.

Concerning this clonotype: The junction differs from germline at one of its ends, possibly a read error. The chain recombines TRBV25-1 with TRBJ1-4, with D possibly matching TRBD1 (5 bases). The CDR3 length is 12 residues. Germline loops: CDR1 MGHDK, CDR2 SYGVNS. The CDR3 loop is CASSERREKLVF. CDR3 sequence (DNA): TGTGCCAGCAGTGAACGCAGGGAAAAACTGGTTTTT.

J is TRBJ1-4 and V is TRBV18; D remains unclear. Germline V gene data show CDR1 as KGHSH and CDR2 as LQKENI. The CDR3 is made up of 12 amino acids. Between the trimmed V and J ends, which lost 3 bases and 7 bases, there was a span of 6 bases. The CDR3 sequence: CASSPEREKLFF. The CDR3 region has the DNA TGTGCCAGCTCACCCGAACGTGAAAAACTGTTTTTT. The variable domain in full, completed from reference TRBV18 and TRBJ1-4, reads NAGVMQNPRHLVRRRGQEARLRCSPMKGHSHVYWYRQLPEEGLKFMVYLQKENIIDESGMPKERFSAEFPKEGPSILRIQQVVRGDSAAYFCASSPEREKLFFGSGTQLSVL.